The source of this TCR beta chain is a study of Ad26.COV2.S vaccination and SARS-CoV-2 variants. Study-level background: The study gave Ad26.COV2.S intramuscularly, once or twice 56 days apart. General observations from the study: Breadth, reportedly substantial, characterized the spike-specific CD8+ and CD4+ T cell responses after vaccination. Ad26.COV2.S recipients had broader spike-specific TCRs (P = 0.0014).

This CDR3 comprises 16 residues. Per the germline V gene, CDR1 is SGDLS and CDR2 is YYNGEE. V gave up 8 bases and J gave up 0 bases, with 19 bases separating them. Sequencing was performed with immunoSEQ multiplex PCR; in TCRdb, only in-frame clones are kept and a portion is missing. Here the sample spans over 350,000 clones, about 85% being singletons. Documented treatment: around 19 received Ad26.COV2.S at low or high dose, single or two shots; about five received placebo; per-sample allocation not given. Collection of samples fell on day 63 after the first vaccine or placebo injection. Based in Boston, the donor was an adult of 18-55 years. The sample holds one count of this clone. What it binds is unknown.

The V call is TRBV9, the J call TRBJ2-3; no reliable D call. The TCR originated in a person aged 18-60 years who received the Ad26.COV2.S COVID-19 vaccine or a placebo. The sample was peripheral blood, taken in a trial of Ad26.COV2.S vaccine versus placebo. The CDR3 sequence: CASSAFWGLSTDTQYF. The DNA for the CDR3 is TGTGCCAGTTCCGCCTTTTGGGGTTTAAGCACAGATACGCAGTATTTT.